Following are 15 T cell receptor beta chains from one sample sequenced in a study of shared clonotypes between healthy human individuals. Here immunoSEQ multiplex PCR was the method, and the copy in TCRdb shows in-frame clones only, minus some. The sample consists of under 600,000 clones, about 98% of them appearing once. Only CD45RO-negative cells positively selected for CCR7 counted as naive CD8 cells, so terminally differentiated effector memory CD45RA+ cells were excluded. Material: naive CD8+ T cells sorted from blood. Every receptor here comes from a man aged 25 to 45 in good health.

V is TRBV27 and J is TRBJ2-7, with D uncertain. This CDR3 is 15 amino acids long. Looked up from germline, CDR1 is MNHEY and CDR2 is SMNVEV (reference sequence). The V end lost 2 bases, the J end lost 0 bases, and 11 bases lay between the germline ends. CDR3 protein: CASSLQVLSSYEQYF. DNA for the CDR3: TGTGCCAGCAGTTTACAGGTTCTCTCCTCCTACGAGCAGTACTTC.

V usage is TRBV7-9 and J usage is TRBJ2-7; 10 nucleotides match TRBD2. The CDR3 spans 16 residues. With 6 bases clipped from V and 0 bases from J, the junction kept 8 bases outside the gene matches. The V gene's germline CDR1 is SEHNR and CDR2 FQNEAQ (reference sequence). As DNA, the CDR3 is TGTGCCAGCAGGAGGATTGGGACTAGCGACTCCTACGAGCAGTACTTC. Translated, it gives CASRRIGTSDSYEQYF.

The gene calls are TRBV5-5 and TRBJ2-1; TRBD2 aligns across 7 bases. V lost 0 bases, J lost 8 bases, and 14 bases stayed unmatched. CDR1 and CDR2 (germline): SGHKS, YYEKEE (reference sequence). The CDR3 sequence is 17 residues long. The CDR3 reads CASSLDPLGEGLYEQFF. CDR3 nucleotides: TGTGCCAGCAGCTTGGACCCCCTGGGGGAGGGCCTCTATGAGCAGTTCTTC.

This chain links TRBV10-1 with TRBJ2-7; no reliable D call. Germline V gene data show CDR1 as WNHNN and CDR2 as SYGVQD (reference sequence). V was shortened by 0 bases and J by 3 bases, with 9 bases between the two germline ends. CDR3 size: 14 residues. This CDR3 reads CASSESMVYYEQYF. The DNA of the CDR3 is TGCGCCAGCAGTGAGTCAATGGTCTACTACGAGCAGTACTTC.

The V gene is TRBV4-1, the J gene TRBJ2-1, with D perhaps being TRBD1 or TRBD2 (6 bases each). From germline, CDR1 is MGHRA and CDR2 YSYEKL. The CDR3 extends over 18 amino acids. V was clipped by 5 bases and J by 6 bases, with 26 bases between them. CDR3: CASSVTGRGGRTVNEQFF. CDR3 in DNA: TGCGCCAGCAGCGTTACAGGGCGAGGGGGGAGAACGGTCAATGAGCAGTTCTTC.

The genes are TRBV7-9 and TRBJ2-1; D may be TRBD2 (5 bases). The length of the CDR3 is 15 residues. V was cut by 3 bases and J by 3 bases, with 12 bases left in between. Germline lookup yields CDR1 SEHNR and CDR2 FQNEAQ (reference sequence). CDR3 loop: CASSFFPSSYNEQFF. In nucleotides, the CDR3 is TGTGCCAGCAGCTTTTTTCCTAGCAGCTACAATGAGCAGTTCTTC.

CDR3 sequence reads: CASSHLFAEPGGPPDTQYF. The CDR3, as DNA: TGTGCCAGCAGCCATCTCTTCGCAGAGCCGGGAGGGCCCCCAGATACGCAGTATTTT. V usage is TRBV14 and J usage is TRBJ2-3; TRBD2 aligns across 8 bases. Trimming at V came to 3 bases and at J to 4 bases, leaving 18 bases not matched to a gene. The germline gives CDR1 SGHDN, CDR2 FVKESK. The CDR3 is made up of 19 amino acids.

Remarks on this clone: Other DNA sequences of this sample code for an identical CDR3. This chain uses TRBV19 with TRBJ1-1; D is undetermined. V lost 3 bases and J 5 bases, leaving 7 bases between the germline ends. Germline values: CDR1 LNHDA, CDR2 SQIVND (reference sequence). The CDR3 contains 12 residues. CDR3 DNA: TGTGCCAGTAGTATGGGAGGTACTGAAGCTTTCTTT. Translation: CASSMGGTEAFF.

The V and J genes are TRBV9 and TRBJ2-1, with 14 bases lining up with TRBD2. The V gene's germline CDR1 is SGDLS and CDR2 YYNGEE. This CDR3 has 16 amino acids. With 3 bases clipped from V and 6 bases from J, the junction kept 5 bases outside the gene matches. The CDR3 sequence: CASSGGLAGDFNEQFF. CDR3 nucleotides: TGTGCCAGCAGCGGGGGACTAGCGGGAGATTTCAATGAGCAGTTCTTC.

V gene TRBV7-2 combines with J gene TRBJ2-7; D not certain. The length of the CDR3 is 14 residues. Trimming took off 3 bases at V and 1 base at J, with 10 bases between the two ends. The germline CDR1 and CDR2 sequences are SGHTA and FQGNSA. Written as DNA, the CDR3 is TGTGCCAGCAGCTTTTTCGGCGGATCCTACGAGCAGTACTTC. Protein: CASSFFGGSYEQYF.

V is TRBV9 and J is TRBJ2-3; D may be TRBD2 (5 bases). CDR3 length: 16 residues. The germline V and J ends were trimmed by 0 bases and 1 base, with 12 bases remaining between them. CDR1 and CDR2 (germline): SGDLS, YYNGEE. This CDR3 reads CASSVAAGKGTDTQYF. The CDR3 DNA is TGTGCCAGCAGCGTAGCCGCCGGGAAGGGCACAGATACGCAGTATTTT.

The chain couples TRBV11-3 to TRBJ2-7, with no clear D. Trimming took off 1 base at V and 2 bases at J, with 6 bases between the two ends. The CDR3 loop spans 13 amino acids. Germline values: CDR1 SGHNT, CDR2 YENEEA. CDR3 in amino acids: CASSLGLAYEQYF. CDR3 bases: TGTGCCAGCAGCTTAGGGCTAGCCTACGAGCAGTACTTC.

The chain recombines TRBV6-1 with TRBJ1-2; 9 nucleotides line up with TRBD1. This CDR3 is 15 amino acids long. Germline V gene lookup returns CDR1 MNHNS and CDR2 SASEGT. Losses at the gene ends were 6 bases for V and 7 bases for J; bases not matched to a gene: 12. The chain's CDR3 is CASSLPGTGLSGYTF. CDR3 nucleotides: TGTGCCAGCAGCCTTCCCGGGACAGGGTTGAGTGGCTACACCTTC.

CDR3 sequence: CASSLSGYEQYF. As DNA, the CDR3 is TGTGCCAGCAGCTTATCAGGGTACGAGCAGTACTTC. The chain is built from TRBV13 and TRBJ2-7, with D perhaps matching TRBD1 (5 bases). The CDR3 consists of 12 residues. V lost 2 bases and J lost 4, with 6 bases in between. Germline loops: CDR1 PRHDT, CDR2 FYEKMQ (reference sequence).

This rearrangement joins TRBV7-8 to TRBJ1-2, with unresolved D. The CDR3 has 17 amino acids. Between the trimmed V and J ends, which lost 5 bases and 1 base, there was a span of 20 bases. In germline, CDR1 is SGHVS, CDR2 FQNEAQ. The CDR3 nucleotides are TGTGCCAGCAGCGGTACAGTGGACGAAACTATTAACTATGGCTACACCTTC. This sequence encodes CASSGTVDETINYGYTF.